The entry below gives a single T cell receptor beta chain sequence along with its context. The antigen is unknown. TCR beta sequencing was performed on blood CD8+ and CD4+ T cells. This entry belongs to a study of CD8 T cells in Susac syndrome. General study points: The greatest CD8+ clonal expansion in Susac occurred in TEMRA cells and in active patients.

RNA amounts of 0.5 to 1 ug underwent reverse transcription with random hexamers. TCRdb reanalysed the immunoSEQ multiplex PCR reads using MiXCR and keeps one entry per CDR3 protein. Seen here are some 200,000 distinct CDR3 sequences, more than 85% observed once, and the top ten hold around 0.15%. CDR3 size: 15 residues. V lost 0 bases, J lost 6 bases, and 3 bases stayed unmatched. Germline V CDR1 and CDR2: LGHNA, YNFKEQ. Sequenced sample: CD8+ T cells from PBMCs. This TCR came from a human donor with Susac syndrome. The chain is built from TRBV4-2 and TRBJ2-1, with 9 positions matching TRBD2. The CDR3: CASSQDSGGFNEQFF. Written as DNA, the CDR3 is TGTGCCAGCAGCCAAGATAGCGGGGGCTTCAATGAGCAGTTCTTC.